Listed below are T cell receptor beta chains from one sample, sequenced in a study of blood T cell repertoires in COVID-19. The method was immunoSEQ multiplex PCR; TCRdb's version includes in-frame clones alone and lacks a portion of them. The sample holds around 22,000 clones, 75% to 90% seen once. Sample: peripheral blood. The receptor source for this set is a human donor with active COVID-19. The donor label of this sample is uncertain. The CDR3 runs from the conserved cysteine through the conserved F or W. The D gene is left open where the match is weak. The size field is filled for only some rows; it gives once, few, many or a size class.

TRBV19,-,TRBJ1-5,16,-,TGTGCCAGTAGTATGCGTCAGGGTGGGAGCAATCAGCCCCAGCATTTT,CASSMRQGGSNQPQHF
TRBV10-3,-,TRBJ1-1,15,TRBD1,TGTGCCATCAGCGGAGGACAGGGACCGAACACTGAAGCTTTCTTT,CAISGGQGPNTEAFF
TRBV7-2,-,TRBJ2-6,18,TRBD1,TGTGCCAGCAGCTTAGGAGGGACAGTTTTATCTGGGGCCAACGTCCTGACTTTC,CASSLGGTVLSGANVLTF
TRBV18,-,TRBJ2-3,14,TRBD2,TGTGCCGGCGGGGGGGCAGGACCCGCAGATACGCAGTATTTT,CAGGGAGPADTQYF
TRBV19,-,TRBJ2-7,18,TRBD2,TGTGCCAGTAGTGTTTTCCACGGGGGGGAAACAGAGCGCTACGAGCAGTACTTC,CASSVFHGGETERYEQYF
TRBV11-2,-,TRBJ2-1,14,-,TGTGCCAGCAGCTCTAGCGCATCTGGCGATGAGCAGTTCTTC,CASSSSASGDEQFF
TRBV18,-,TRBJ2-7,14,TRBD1,TGTGCCAGCTCACCGGGACAGGGGATGGTCGAGCAGTACTTC,CASSPGQGMVEQYF
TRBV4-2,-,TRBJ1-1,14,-,TGTGCCAGCAGCCAAGATCCCGCGGGCACTGAAGCTTTCTTT,CASSQDPAGTEAFF
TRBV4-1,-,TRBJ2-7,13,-,TGCGCCAGCAGCCCCAGGGAGGCCTACGAGCAGTACTTC,CASSPREAYEQYF
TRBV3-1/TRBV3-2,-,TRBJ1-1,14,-,TGTGCCAGCAGCCAAGATACACCGAACACTGAAGCTTTCTTT,CASSQDTPNTEAFF
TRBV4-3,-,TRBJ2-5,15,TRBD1,TGCGCCAGCAGCCAAGGTGTAGGGGGCATGGAGACCCAGTACTTC,CASSQGVGGMETQYF
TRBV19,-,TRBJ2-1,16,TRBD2,TGTGCCAGTAGTCCTAGGACTAGCGGGAGGACAGGGGAGCAGTTCTTC,CASSPRTSGRTGEQFF
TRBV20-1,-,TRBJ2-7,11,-,TGCAGTGCTAGGTCGGGTCACGAGCAGTACTTC,CSARSGHEQYF
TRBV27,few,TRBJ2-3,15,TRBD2,TGTGCCAGCAGTTTACTAGCGGGGGGCACAGATACGCAGTATTTT,CASSLLAGGTDTQYF
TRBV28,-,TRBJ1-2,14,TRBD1,TGTGCCAGCAAGTCCGGGACAGGGGTCTATGGCTACACCTTC,CASKSGTGVYGYTF
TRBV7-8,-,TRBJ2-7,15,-,TGTGCCAGCAGCTCCTTTACGGGGGGCTCGAGCGAGCAGTACTTC,CASSSFTGGSSEQYF
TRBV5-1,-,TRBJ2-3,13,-,TGCGCCAGCAGCACTATACTGGGAGATACGCAGTATTTT,CASSTILGDTQYF
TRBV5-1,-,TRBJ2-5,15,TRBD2,TGCGCCAGCAGCTCGGGAGCGGGAGTACGAGAGACCCAGTACTTC,CASSSGAGVRETQYF
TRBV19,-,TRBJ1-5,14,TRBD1,TGTGCCAGTGAGCAGGGGGAAAGGCATCAGCCCCAGCATTTT,CASEQGERHQPQHF
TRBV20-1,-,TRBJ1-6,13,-,TGCAGTGCTAGTCCGGCATCAGGGTCACTCCTCCACTTT,CSASPASGSLLHF
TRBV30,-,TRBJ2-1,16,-,TGTGCCTGGAGTGTACTGGATACGGGGGGCCGCCGTGAGCAGTTCTTC,CAWSVLDTGGRREQFF
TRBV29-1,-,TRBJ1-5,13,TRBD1,TGCAGCGTGGCGGACAGGGGCAATCAGCCCCAGCATTTT,CSVADRGNQPQHF
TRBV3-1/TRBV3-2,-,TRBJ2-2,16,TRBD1,TGTGCCAGCAGCCAAGTAGGGACAGGGGGTGCCGGGGAGCTGTTTTTT,CASSQVGTGGAGELFF
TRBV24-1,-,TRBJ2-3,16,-,TGTGCCACCAGTGATGGTTTAGCGTCGGGCACAGATACGCAGTATTTT,CATSDGLASGTDTQYF
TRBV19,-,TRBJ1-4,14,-,TGTGCCAGTAGTATCAGACTCGCGGGGGAAAAACTGTTTTTT,CASSIRLAGEKLFF
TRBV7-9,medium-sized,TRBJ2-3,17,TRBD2,TGTGCCAGCAGCGCGCTACTAGCGGGAGAAACAACAGATACGCAGTATTTT,CASSALLAGETTDTQYF
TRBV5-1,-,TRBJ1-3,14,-,TGCGCCAGCAGCTTGGACAGGGAAGGTAACACCATATATTTT,CASSLDREGNTIYF
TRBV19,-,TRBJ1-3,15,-,TGTGCCAGTGGAGCAGAGAAGACCTCTGGAAACACCATATATTTT,CASGAEKTSGNTIYF
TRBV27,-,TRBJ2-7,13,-,TGTGCCAGCAGTTTAGCCGGGTCGGACGAGCAGTACTTC,CASSLAGSDEQYF
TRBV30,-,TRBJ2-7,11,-,TGTGCCTGGAGTATCGGCTACGAGCAGTACTTC,CAWSIGYEQYF
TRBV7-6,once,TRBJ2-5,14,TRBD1,TGTGCCAGCAGCTTAGTTACAGGGGGAGAGACCCAGTACTTC,CASSLVTGGETQYF
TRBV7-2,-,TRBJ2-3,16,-,TGTGCCAGCAGCTTGGTGCCTTTGCGAGACACAGATACGCAGTATTTT,CASSLVPLRDTDTQYF
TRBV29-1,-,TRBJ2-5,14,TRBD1,TGCAGCGTTTCCCCCGGGACAGTGCAAGAGACCCAGTACTTC,CSVSPGTVQETQYF
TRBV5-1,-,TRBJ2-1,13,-,TGCGCCAGCAGCTTGACAGGGAGGGATGAGCAGTTCTTC,CASSLTGRDEQFF
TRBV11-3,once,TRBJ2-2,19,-,TGTGCCAGCAGCTACCAGTCCCCAACTAGTATTTCGAACACCGGGGAGCTGTTTTTT,CASSYQSPTSISNTGELFF
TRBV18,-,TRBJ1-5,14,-,TGTGCCAGCTCACCAGAGGGCAGGGGTCAGCCCCAGCATTTT,CASSPEGRGQPQHF
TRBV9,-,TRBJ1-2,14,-,TGTGCCAGCAGCACCCGGGGGGCGTACTATGGCTACACCTTC,CASSTRGAYYGYTF
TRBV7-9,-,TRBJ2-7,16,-,TGTGCCAGCGGCTCTGGGGCAGGGGGAGGACCCTACGAGCAGTACTTC,CASGSGAGGGPYEQYF
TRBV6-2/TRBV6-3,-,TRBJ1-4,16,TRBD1,TGTGCCAGCAGTCGAGCCACAGGGGCAACTAATGAAAAACTGTTTTTT,CASSRATGATNEKLFF
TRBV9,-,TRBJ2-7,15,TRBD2,TGTGCCAGCAGCGTCGGACTAGCGGGAGAGGACGAGCAGTACTTC,CASSVGLAGEDEQYF